These 17 T cell receptor beta chains came from one sample sequenced in a study of PD-1 blockade in classical Hodgkin lymphoma. Using immunoSEQ multiplex PCR, the repertoire was profiled, and TCRdb retains in-frame clones only, with some absent. The table shows about 97,000 clones, with approximately 80% occurring only once. Every patient had relapsed following autologous stem cell transplantation, and cohorts differed in brentuximab vedotin exposure. Sequences were derived from peripheral blood mononuclear cells (PBMCs), sampled at baseline. The receptors were sampled from a human donor with classical Hodgkin lymphoma.

The chain has TRBV6-4 and TRBJ2-1; no definite D call. This CDR3 has 13 amino acids. Germline values: CDR1 MRHNA, CDR2 SNTAGT. V dropped 2 bases and J dropped 3 bases, with 5 bases sitting between them. CDR3 protein: CASSDGSYNEQFF. The CDR3 region has the DNA TGTGCCAGCAGTGACGGCAGCTACAATGAGCAGTTCTTC.

This clone has a single count. V is TRBV5-5 and J is TRBJ1-1, with 7 bases lining up with TRBD1. V dropped 4 bases and J dropped 0; count of bases not matched to a gene: 18. CDR1 is SGHKS, CDR2 YYEKEE, per germline (reference sequence). The CDR3 is 19 amino acids. In DNA, the CDR3 is TGTGCCAGCAGCCTAGGCTACCTAAAAGGGGGCGCGGTGAACACTGAAGCTTTCTTT. It encodes CASSLGYLKGGAVNTEAFF. Combining the CDR3 with reference TRBV5-5 and TRBJ1-1 gives the whole variable domain DAGVTQSPTHLIKTRGQQVTLRCSPISGHKSVSWYQQVLGQGPQFIFQYYEKEERGRGNFPDRFSARQFPNYSSELNVNALLLGDSALYLCASSLGYLKGGAVNTEAFFGQGTRLTVV.

The chain uses TRBV6-4 and TRBJ2-5, with D tentatively TRBD2 (6 bases). V lost 5 bases and J lost 4, with 11 bases in between. CDR1 is MRHNA and CDR2 is SNTAGT in the germline V gene. The CDR3 sequence is 13 residues long. The CDR3 region is CASSSQGGETQYF. The CDR3 DNA is TGTGCCAGCAGTTCCCAGGGAGGAGAGACCCAGTACTTC.

V usage is TRBV7-2 and J usage is TRBJ1-2; D is unresolved. Looked up from germline, CDR1 is SGHTA and CDR2 is FQGNSA. With 5 bases removed from V and 4 bases from J, the gap between germline ends came to 14 bases. The CDR3 is 14 amino acids. The CDR3 DNA reads TGTGCCAGCAGCCCTCTGGCAGATAGCTATGGCTACACCTTC. As protein: CASSPLADSYGYTF.

The chain joins TRBV7-2 to TRBJ2-1; no clear D. The germline CDR1 and CDR2 sequences are SGHTA and FQGNSA. Trimming took 7 bases from V and 2 from J, leaving 12 bases between them. This CDR3 has 14 amino acids. The CDR3 DNA follows: TGTGCCAGCACCCCCCTTCCGGCCTACAATGAGCAGTTCTTC. It specifies CASTPLPAYNEQFF.

This sequence joins TRBV10-1 and TRBJ2-7; TRBD1 or TRBD2 may be the D gene (5 bases each). The germline gives CDR1 WNHNN, CDR2 SYGVQD (reference sequence). The CDR3 length is 14 residues. Trimming pared 0 bases from V and 7 bases from J, leaving 13 bases between. The CDR3 nucleotides are TGCGCCAGCAGTGAGTCGATAGGGGACGCGGAGCAGTACTTC. Its translation is CASSESIGDAEQYF.

The chain couples TRBV5-4 to TRBJ1-1, with no clear D. V lost 5 bases and J lost 0, with 14 bases in between. The CDR3 covers 15 residues. CDR1 is SGHNT and CDR2 is YYREEE in the germline V gene (reference sequence). This CDR3 reads CASSSPVSLNTEAFF. The CDR3 DNA follows: TGTGCCAGCAGTTCCCCGGTCAGCTTGAACACTGAAGCTTTCTTT. The full variable domain, rest sourced from reference TRBV5-4 and TRBJ1-1, is ETGVTQSPTHLIKTRGQQVTLRCSSQSGHNTVSWYQQALGQGPQFIFQYYREEENGRGNFPPRFSGLQFPNYSSELNVNALELDDSALYLCASSSPVSLNTEAFFGQGTRLTVV.

This chain uses TRBV6-1 with TRBJ1-6; D uncertain. V was shortened by 0 bases and J by 7 bases, with 4 bases between the two germline ends. CDR1 is MNHNS, CDR2 SASEGT, per germline. CDR3 length equals 13 residues. The CDR3 spells CASSEARNSPLHF. The CDR3 nucleotides read TGTGCCAGCAGTGAAGCCAGAAATTCACCCCTCCACTTT.

The chain recombines TRBV2 with TRBJ1-4; no definite D call. Germline values: CDR1 SNHLY, CDR2 FYNNEI. CDR3 length equals 15 residues. V was pared by 2 bases and J by 7 bases, with 14 bases between. The CDR3 loop reads CASSEQIVATEKLFF. CDR3 coding DNA: TGTGCCAGCAGTGAACAGATCGTGGCCACTGAAAAACTGTTTTTT.

The gene calls are TRBV19 and TRBJ1-1; D unresolved. Trimming took 6 bases from V and 0 from J, leaving 2 bases between them. The CDR3 length is 11 residues. The germline V gene encodes CDR1 LNHDA and CDR2 SQIVND (reference sequence). CDR3 region: CASRLNTEAFF. CDR3 DNA: TGTGCCAGTAGGCTGAACACTGAAGCTTTCTTT.

As for this clone: Sequence at one end of the junction differs from germline and may be a read error. This chain connects TRBV5-3 to TRBJ2-7; 9 positions match TRBD1. TRBV5-3 is assigned to the ORF class and has an uncertain function. This CDR3 comprises 13 residues. CDR3 in amino acids: CASSLGQGDEQYF. The CDR3 DNA reads TGTGCCAGCAGCTTGGGACAGGGCGACGAGCAGTACTTC.

This clone was counted many times. This rearrangement joins TRBV27 to TRBJ2-7; the D call may be TRBD1 or TRBD2 (5 bases each). The ends were cut back, 1 base at V and 5 bases at J, with 12 bases in the middle. CDR1 is MNHEY and CDR2 is SMNVEV in the germline V gene (reference sequence). CDR3 size: 14 residues. CDR3 sequence reads: CASSLWGSAHEQYF. In DNA form, the CDR3 reads TGTGCCAGCAGTTTATGGGGGTCCGCTCACGAGCAGTACTTC.

J is TRBJ1-1 and V is TRBV30; D may be TRBD1 (6 bases). Germline V gene data show CDR1 as GTSNPN and CDR2 as SVGIG (reference sequence). V was trimmed by 1 base and J by 2 bases, leaving 8 bases between them. The CDR3 runs 13 residues. The CDR3 region is CAWSGQANTEAFF. In nucleotides, the CDR3 is TGTGCCTGGAGTGGACAGGCCAACACTGAAGCTTTCTTT.

The chain carries TRBV7-2 and TRBJ2-1, with 11 bases matching TRBD2. This CDR3 is built from 17 residues. V dropped 1 base and J dropped 8; count of bases not matched to a gene: 10. CDR1 SGHTA and CDR2 FQGNSA come from the germline V gene. In DNA, the CDR3 is TGTGCCAGCAGCTTAGTAGGCCTAGCGGGAGGCCTCGATGAGCAGTTCTTC. Protein sequence: CASSLVGLAGGLDEQFF.

The chain links TRBV7-9 to TRBJ1-2; 7 nucleotides agree with TRBD1. The V gene end was trimmed by 5 bases and the J gene end by 0 bases; junction bases not matched to a gene: 12. Germline CDR1 and CDR2: SEHNR and FQNEAQ (reference sequence). The CDR3 covers 17 residues. The CDR3 bases are TGTGCCAGCAGCCAGGGCACAGGGGCCTTAGCTAACTATGGCTACACCTTC. It yields the protein CASSQGTGALANYGYTF.

The chain links TRBV7-9 to TRBJ1-2; TRBD1 is a possible D gene (6 bases). CDR3 size: 15 residues. Germline V lookup: CDR1 SEHNR, CDR2 FQNEAQ (reference sequence). Trimming pared 2 bases from V and 8 bases from J, leaving 18 bases between. Here the CDR3 reads CASSLFTGKGGGYTF. In DNA, the CDR3 is TGTGCCAGCAGCTTATTCACAGGGAAAGGTGGGGGCTACACCTTC. The complete variable domain, with remaining parts taken from reference TRBV7-9 and TRBJ1-2, reads DTGVSQNPRHKITKRGQNVTFRCDPISEHNRLYWYRQTLGQGPEFLTYFQNEAQLEKSRLLSDRFSAERPKGSFSTLEIQRTEQGDSAMYLCASSLFTGKGGGYTFGSGTRLTVV.

J is TRBJ2-7 and V is TRBV5-4, with TRBD2 identical over 8 bases. V lost 4 bases, J lost 6 bases, and 3 bases stayed unmatched. Germline CDR1 is SGHNT and CDR2 is YYREEE (reference sequence). The CDR3 is 12 amino acids. The CDR3 DNA sequence: TGTGCCAGCAGCCCCGCGGGGGGCGAGCAGTACTTC. Its translation: CASSPAGGEQYF.